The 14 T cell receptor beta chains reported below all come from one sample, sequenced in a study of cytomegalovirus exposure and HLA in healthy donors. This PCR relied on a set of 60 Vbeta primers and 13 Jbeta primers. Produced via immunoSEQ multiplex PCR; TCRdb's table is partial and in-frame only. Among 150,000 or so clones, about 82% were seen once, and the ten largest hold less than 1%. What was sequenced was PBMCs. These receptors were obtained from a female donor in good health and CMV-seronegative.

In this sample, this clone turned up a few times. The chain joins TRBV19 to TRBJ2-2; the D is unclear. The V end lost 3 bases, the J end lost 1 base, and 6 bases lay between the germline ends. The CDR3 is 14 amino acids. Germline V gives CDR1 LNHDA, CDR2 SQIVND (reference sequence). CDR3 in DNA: TGTGCCAGTAGTATTTTGCGGAACACCGGGGAGCTGTTTTTT. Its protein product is CASSILRNTGELFF.

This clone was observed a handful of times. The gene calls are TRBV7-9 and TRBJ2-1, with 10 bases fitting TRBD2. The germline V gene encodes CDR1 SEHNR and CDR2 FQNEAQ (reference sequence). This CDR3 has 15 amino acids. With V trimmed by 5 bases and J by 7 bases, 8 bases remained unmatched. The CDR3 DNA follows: TGTGCCAGCAGCCCGGCCAGCGGGGGGGGTAATGAGCAGTTCTTC. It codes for CASSPASGGGNEQFF.

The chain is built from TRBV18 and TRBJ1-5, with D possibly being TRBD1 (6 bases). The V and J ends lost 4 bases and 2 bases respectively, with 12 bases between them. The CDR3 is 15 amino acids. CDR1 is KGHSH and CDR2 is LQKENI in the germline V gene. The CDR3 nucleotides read TGTGCCAGCTCACAAGAGACAGGAGGCAATCAGCCCCAGCATTTT. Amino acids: CASSQETGGNQPQHF.

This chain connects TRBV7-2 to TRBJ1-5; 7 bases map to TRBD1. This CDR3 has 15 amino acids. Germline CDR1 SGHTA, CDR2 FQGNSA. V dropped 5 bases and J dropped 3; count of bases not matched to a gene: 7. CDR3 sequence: CASSTQGGLNQPQHF. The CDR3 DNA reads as TGTGCCAGCAGCACCCAAGGGGGCCTCAATCAGCCCCAGCATTTT.

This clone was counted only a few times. The CDR3: CASSVATGLAPGEQFF. The CDR3 coding sequence is TGTGCCAGCAGCGTAGCTACGGGACTAGCACCCGGTGAGCAGTTCTTC. The chain carries TRBV9 and TRBJ2-1; TRBD2 matches at 9 bases. With 0 bases clipped from V and 9 bases from J, the junction kept 10 bases outside the gene matches. This CDR3 has 16 residues. The germline CDR1 and CDR2 sequences are SGDLS and YYNGEE.

In DNA, the CDR3 is TGTGCCAGCAGCAAAGAAAAGCGGGACGGCCGAGAGACCCAGTACTTC. It encodes CASSKEKRDGRETQYF. The chain employs TRBV21-1 and TRBJ2-5; TRBD2, as called in the table, went unchecked against the DNA. TRBV21-1 represents a pseudogene. The CDR3 has 16 amino acids.

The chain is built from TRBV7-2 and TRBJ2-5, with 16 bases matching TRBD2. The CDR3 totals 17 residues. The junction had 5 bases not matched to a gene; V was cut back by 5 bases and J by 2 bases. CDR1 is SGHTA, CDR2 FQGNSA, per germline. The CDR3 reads CASSRGLAGGSQETQYF. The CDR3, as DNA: TGTGCCAGCAGCCGGGGACTAGCGGGAGGGAGTCAAGAGACCCAGTACTTC.

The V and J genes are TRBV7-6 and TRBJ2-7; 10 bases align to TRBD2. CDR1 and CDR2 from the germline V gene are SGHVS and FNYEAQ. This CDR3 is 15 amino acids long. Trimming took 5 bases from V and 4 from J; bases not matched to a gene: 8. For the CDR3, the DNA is TGTGCCAGCAGCCCTCCCGGACTAGCGGATTACGAGCAGTACTTC. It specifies CASSPPGLADYEQYF.

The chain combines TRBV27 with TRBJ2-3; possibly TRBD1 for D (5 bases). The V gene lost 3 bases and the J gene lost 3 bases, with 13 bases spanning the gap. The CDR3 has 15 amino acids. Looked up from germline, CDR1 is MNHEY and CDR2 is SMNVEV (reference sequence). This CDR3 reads CASSFVDRATDTQYF. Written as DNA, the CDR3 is TGTGCCAGCAGTTTTGTAGACAGAGCTACAGATACGCAGTATTTT.

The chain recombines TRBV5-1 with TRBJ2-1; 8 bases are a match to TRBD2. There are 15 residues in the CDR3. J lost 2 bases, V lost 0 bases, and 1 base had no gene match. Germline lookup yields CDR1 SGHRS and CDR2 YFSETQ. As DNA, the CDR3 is TGCGCCAGCAGCTTGGAGGGACTAGCCTACAATGAGCAGTTCTTC. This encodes CASSLEGLAYNEQFF.

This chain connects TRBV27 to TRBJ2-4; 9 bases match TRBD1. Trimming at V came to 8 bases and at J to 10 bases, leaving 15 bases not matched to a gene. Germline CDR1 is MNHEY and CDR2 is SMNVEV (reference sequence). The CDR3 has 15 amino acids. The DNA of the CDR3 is TGTGCCAGCCGCACATGGACAGGGGAAAGGGGGATTCAGTACTTC. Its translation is CASRTWTGERGIQYF.

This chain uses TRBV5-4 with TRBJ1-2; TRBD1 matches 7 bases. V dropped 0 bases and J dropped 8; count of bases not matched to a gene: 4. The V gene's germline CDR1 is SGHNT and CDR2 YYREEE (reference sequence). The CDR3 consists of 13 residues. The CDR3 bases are TGTGCCAGCAGCTTGGGACAGGGAGACGGCTACACCTTC. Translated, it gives CASSLGQGDGYTF.

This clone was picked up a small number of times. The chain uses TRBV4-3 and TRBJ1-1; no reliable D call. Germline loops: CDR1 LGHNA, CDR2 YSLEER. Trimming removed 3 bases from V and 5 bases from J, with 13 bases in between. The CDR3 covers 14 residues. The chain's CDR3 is CASSQEPLSTEAFF. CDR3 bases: TGCGCCAGCAGCCAGGAGCCACTGTCTACTGAAGCTTTCTTT.

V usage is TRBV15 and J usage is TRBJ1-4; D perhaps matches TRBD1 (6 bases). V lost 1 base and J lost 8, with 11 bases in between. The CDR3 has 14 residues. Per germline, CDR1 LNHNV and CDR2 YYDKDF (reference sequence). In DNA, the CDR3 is TGTGCCACCAGCAGAGCGGGGGGCGAGGAAAAACTGTTTTTT. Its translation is CATSRAGGEEKLFF. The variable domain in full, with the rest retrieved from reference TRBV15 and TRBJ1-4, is DAMVIQNPRYQVTQFGKPVTLSCSQTLNHNVMYWYQQKSSQAPKLLFHYYDKDFNNEADTPDNFQSRRPNTSFCFLDIRSPGLGDTAMYLCATSRAGGEEKLFFGSGTQLSVL.